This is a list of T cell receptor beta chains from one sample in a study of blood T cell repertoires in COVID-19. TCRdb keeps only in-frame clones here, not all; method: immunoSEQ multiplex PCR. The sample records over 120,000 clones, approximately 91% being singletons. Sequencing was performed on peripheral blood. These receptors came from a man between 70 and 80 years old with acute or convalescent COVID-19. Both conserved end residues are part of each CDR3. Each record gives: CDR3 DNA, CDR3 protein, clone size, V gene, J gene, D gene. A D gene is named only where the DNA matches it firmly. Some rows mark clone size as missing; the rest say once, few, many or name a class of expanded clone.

DNA: TGTGCCAGCAGGGAATTTTCCCCGGGACTAGCTTCCTACACAGATACGCAGTATTTT
CDR3: CASREFSPGLASYTDTQYF
size: .
V: TRBV6-1
J: TRBJ2-3
D: TRBD2

DNA: TGTGCCAGCAGCCAAGATGCGGCGAGTCCCAGCGAGCAGTACTTC
CDR3: CASSQDAASPSEQYF
size: .
V: TRBV3-1/TRBV3-2
J: TRBJ2-7
D: .

DNA: TGTGCCAGCAGCTTCCTGGACAGTCGGAACTATGGCTACACCTTC
CDR3: CASSFLDSRNYGYTF
size: .
V: TRBV7-2
J: TRBJ1-2
D: .

DNA: TGTGCCAGCAGCTTGGAAAGGGGACAGTTTTACAATGAGCAGTTCTTC
CDR3: CASSLERGQFYNEQFF
size: .
V: TRBV5-4
J: TRBJ2-1
D: TRBD1

DNA: TGTGCCACCAGCAGGGGACAGGGGAATGAAAAACTGTTTTTT
CDR3: CATSRGQGNEKLFF
size: .
V: TRBV15
J: TRBJ1-4
D: TRBD1

DNA: TGTGCCAGCAGCTCATTGACAGGCCCGCGCGGAAACACCATATATTTT
CDR3: CASSSLTGPRGNTIYF
size: .
V: TRBV11-2
J: TRBJ1-3
D: .

DNA: TGTGCCAGCAGCTTATCTAGCGGGAGGTTAGCCAAAAACATTCAGTACTTC
CDR3: CASSLSSGRLAKNIQYF
size: .
V: TRBV11-2
J: TRBJ2-4
D: TRBD2

DNA: TGCGCCAGCAGCTTGTACAGCAATCTCCTGAACACCGGGGAGCTGTTTTTT
CDR3: CASSLYSNLLNTGELFF
size: once
V: TRBV5-1
J: TRBJ2-2
D: .

DNA: TGTGCCAGCAGTAGGCTAGCGAGGACCGGGGAGCTGTTTTTT
CDR3: CASSRLARTGELFF
size: .
V: TRBV2
J: TRBJ2-2
D: .

DNA: TGTGCCAGCAGTCTAAACCGGGACAGGGGTAGAGAAAAACTGTTTTTT
CDR3: CASSLNRDRGREKLFF
size: .
V: TRBV27
J: TRBJ1-4
D: TRBD1